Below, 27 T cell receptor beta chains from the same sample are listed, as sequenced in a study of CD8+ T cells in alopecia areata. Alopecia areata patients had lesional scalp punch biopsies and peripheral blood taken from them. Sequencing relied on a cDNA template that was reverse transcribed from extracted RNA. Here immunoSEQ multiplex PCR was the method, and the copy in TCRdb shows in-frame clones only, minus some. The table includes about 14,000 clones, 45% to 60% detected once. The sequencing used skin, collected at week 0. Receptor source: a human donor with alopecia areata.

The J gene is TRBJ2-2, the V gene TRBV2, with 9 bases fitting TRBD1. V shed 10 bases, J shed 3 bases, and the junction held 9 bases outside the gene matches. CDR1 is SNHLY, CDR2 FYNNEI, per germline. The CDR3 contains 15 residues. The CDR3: CATDPTGGYTGELFF. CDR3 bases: TGTGCCACGGATCCGACAGGGGGATACACCGGGGAGCTGTTTTTT.

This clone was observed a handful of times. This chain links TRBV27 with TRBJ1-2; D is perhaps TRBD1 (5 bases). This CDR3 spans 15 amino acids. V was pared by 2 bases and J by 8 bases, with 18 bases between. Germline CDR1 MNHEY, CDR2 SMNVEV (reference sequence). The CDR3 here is CASSLVGAVEKGYTF. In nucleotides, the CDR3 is TGTGCCAGCAGTTTAGTCGGGGCGGTGGAAAAAGGCTACACCTTC.

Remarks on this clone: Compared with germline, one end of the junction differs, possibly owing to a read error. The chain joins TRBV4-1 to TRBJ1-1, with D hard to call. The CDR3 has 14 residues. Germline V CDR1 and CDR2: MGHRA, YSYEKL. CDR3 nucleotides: TGCGCCAGCAGCCAAGAGGGCTTCCGGACCACTGAAGCTTTT. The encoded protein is CASSQEGFRTTEAF.

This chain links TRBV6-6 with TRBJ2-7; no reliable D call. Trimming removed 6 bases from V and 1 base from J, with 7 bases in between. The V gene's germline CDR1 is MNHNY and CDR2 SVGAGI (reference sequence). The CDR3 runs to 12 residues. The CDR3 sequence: CASSHGSYEQYF. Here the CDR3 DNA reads TGTGCCAGCAGCCACGGTTCCTACGAGCAGTACTTC.

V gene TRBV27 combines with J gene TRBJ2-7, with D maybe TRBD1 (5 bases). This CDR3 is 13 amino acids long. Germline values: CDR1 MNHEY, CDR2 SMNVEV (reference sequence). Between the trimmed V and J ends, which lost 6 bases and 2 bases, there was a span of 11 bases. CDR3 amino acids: CASRRTGPYEQYF. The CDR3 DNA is TGTGCCAGCAGGCGAACAGGTCCCTACGAGCAGTACTTC.

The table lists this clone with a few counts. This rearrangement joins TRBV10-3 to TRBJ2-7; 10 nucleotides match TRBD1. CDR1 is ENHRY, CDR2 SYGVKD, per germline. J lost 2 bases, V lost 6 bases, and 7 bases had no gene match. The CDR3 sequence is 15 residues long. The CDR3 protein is CAISLPGQGTYEQYF. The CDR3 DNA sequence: TGTGCCATCAGCCTCCCGGGACAGGGGACCTACGAGCAGTACTTC.

The CDR3 DNA sequence: TGTGCCAGCAGTGACTTCTCTAGCGGGGGGTACAATGAGCAGTTCTTC. This translates into CASSDFSSGGYNEQFF. The chain joins TRBV6-4 to TRBJ2-1; TRBD2 matches at 11 bases. Per germline, CDR1 MRHNA and CDR2 SNTAGT. With V trimmed by 1 base and J by 4 bases, 3 bases remained unmatched. CDR3 length: 16 amino acids.

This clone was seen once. The CDR3 spells CASSPGQGGEFGYEQYF. In DNA form, the CDR3 reads TGTGCCAGCAGCCCGGGACAGGGAGGGGAGTTTGGCTACGAGCAGTACTTC. The rearrangement joins TRBV27 to TRBJ2-7; TRBD1 matches 9 bases. The ends lost 6 bases at V and 3 bases at J; junction bases unmatched: 15. The CDR3 sequence is 17 residues long. CDR1 is MNHEY, CDR2 SMNVEV, per germline (reference sequence).

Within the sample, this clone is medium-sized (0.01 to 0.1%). The CDR3, as DNA: TGTGCCATCAGTGAAACAGGGTCCATCAATTCACCCCTCCACTTT. This gives the protein CAISETGSINSPLHF. The chain employs TRBV10-3 and TRBJ1-6; D is possibly TRBD1 (6 bases). This CDR3 comprises 15 residues. V gave up 3 bases and J gave up 7 bases, with 13 bases separating them. From germline, CDR1 is ENHRY and CDR2 SYGVKD.

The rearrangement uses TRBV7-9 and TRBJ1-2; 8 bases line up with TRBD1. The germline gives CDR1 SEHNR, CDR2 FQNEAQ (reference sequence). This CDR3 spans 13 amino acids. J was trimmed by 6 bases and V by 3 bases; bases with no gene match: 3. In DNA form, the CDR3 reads TGTGCCAGCAGCTTCACAGGGGGGGATGGCTACACCTTC. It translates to CASSFTGGDGYTF.

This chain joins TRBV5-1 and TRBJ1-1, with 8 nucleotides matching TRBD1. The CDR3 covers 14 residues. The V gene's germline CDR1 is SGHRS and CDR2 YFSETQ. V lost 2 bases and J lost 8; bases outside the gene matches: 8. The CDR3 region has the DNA TGCGCCAGCAGCTTAGTCGGTGGACAGGGAGAAGCTTTCTTT. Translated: CASSLVGGQGEAFF.

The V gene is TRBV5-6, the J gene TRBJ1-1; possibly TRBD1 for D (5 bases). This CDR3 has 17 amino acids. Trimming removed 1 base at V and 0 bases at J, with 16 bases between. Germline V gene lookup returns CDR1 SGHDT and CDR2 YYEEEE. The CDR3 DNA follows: TGTGCCAGCAGCTTGATCGGGTTTGGGGCCATGAACACTGAAGCTTTCTTT. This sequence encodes CASSLIGFGAMNTEAFF. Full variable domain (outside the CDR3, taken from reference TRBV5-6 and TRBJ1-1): DAGVTQSPTHLIKTRGQQVTLRCSPKSGHDTVSWYQQALGQGPQFIFQYYEEEERQRGNFPDRFSGHQFPNYSSELNVNALLLGDSALYLCASSLIGFGAMNTEAFFGQGTRLTVV.

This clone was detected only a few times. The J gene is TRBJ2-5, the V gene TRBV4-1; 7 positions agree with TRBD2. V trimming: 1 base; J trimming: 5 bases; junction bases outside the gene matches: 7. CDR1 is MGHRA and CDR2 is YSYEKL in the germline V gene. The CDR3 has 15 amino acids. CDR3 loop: CASSQGEGQWETQYF. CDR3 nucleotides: TGCGCCAGCAGCCAAGGGGAGGGGCAGTGGGAGACCCAGTACTTC.

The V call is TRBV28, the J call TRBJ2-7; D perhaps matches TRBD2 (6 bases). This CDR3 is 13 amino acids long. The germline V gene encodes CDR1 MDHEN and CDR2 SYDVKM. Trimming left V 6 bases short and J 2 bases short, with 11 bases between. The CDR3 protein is CASRIGGAYEQYF. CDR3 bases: TGTGCCAGCAGGATAGGAGGGGCCTACGAGCAGTACTTC.

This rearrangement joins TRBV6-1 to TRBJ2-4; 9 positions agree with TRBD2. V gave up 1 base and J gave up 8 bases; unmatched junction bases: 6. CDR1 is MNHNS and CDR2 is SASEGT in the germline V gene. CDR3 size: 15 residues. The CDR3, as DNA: TGTGCCAGCAGTGAAGGAGGCGGGGGGGCTGACATTCAGTACTTC. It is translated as CASSEGGGGADIQYF.

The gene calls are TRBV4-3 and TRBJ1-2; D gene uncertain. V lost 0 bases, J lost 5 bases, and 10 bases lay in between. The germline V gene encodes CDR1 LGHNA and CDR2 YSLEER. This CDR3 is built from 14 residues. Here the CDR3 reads CASSQDWQAYGYTF. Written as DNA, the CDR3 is TGCGCCAGCAGCCAAGATTGGCAGGCTTATGGCTACACCTTC.

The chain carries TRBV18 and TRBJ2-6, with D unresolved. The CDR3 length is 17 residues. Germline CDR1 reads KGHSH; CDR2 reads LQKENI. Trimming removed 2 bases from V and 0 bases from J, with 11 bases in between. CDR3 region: CASSPGLGYSGANVLTF. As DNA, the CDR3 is TGTGCCAGCTCACCAGGGCTAGGTTACTCTGGGGCCAACGTCCTGACTTTC.

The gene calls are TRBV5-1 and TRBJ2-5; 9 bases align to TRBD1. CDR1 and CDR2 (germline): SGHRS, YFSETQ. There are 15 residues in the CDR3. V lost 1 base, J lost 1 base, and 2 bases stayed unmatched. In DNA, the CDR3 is TGCGCCAGCAGCTTGTCACAGGGGGCCCAAGAGACCCAGTACTTC. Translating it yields CASSLSQGAQETQYF.

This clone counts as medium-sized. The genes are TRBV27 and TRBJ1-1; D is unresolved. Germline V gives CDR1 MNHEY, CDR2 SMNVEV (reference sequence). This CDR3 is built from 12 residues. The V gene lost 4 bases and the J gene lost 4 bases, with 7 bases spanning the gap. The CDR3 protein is CASSSFSTEAFF. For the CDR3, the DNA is TGTGCCAGCAGTTCCTTCTCCACTGAAGCTTTCTTT.

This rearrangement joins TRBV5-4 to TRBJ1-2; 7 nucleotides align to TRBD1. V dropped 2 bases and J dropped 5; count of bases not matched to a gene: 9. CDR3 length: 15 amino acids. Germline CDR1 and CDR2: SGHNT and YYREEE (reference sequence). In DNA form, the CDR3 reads TGTGCCAGCAGCTTACCGACAGGGATGGCATATGGCTACACCTTC. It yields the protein CASSLPTGMAYGYTF.

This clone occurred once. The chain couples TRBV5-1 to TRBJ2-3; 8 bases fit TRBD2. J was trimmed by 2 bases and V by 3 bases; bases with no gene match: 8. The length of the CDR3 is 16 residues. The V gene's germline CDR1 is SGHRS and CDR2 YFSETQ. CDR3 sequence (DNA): TGCGCCAGCAGCTCCCCCCGGACTAGCTCCACAGATACGCAGTATTTT. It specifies CASSSPRTSSTDTQYF.

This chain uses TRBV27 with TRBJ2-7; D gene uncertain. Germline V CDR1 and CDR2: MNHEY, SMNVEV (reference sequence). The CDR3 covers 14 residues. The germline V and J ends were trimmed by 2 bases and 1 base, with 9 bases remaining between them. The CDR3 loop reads CASSLQGLSYEQYF. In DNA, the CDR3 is TGTGCCAGCAGTTTACAAGGGTTATCCTACGAGCAGTACTTC.

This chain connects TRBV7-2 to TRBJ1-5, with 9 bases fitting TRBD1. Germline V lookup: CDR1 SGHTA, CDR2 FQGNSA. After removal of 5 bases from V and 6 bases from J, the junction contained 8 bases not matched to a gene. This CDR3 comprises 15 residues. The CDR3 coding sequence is TGTGCCAGCAGCCAAGGGACAGGGAACGGTCAGCCCCAGCATTTT. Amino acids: CASSQGTGNGQPQHF.

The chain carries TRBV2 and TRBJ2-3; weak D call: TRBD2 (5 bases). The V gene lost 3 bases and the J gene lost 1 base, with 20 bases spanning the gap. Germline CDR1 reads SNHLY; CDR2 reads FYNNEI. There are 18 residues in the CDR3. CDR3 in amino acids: CASSEHQRFPGGTDTQYF. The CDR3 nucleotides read TGTGCCAGCAGTGAGCACCAAAGGTTCCCCGGGGGCACAGATACGCAGTATTTT.

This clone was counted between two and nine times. CDR3 residues: CASSYDRSVGAGEQYF. For the CDR3, the DNA is TGTGCCAGCAGTTACGATCGTTCCGTGGGGGCGGGCGAGCAGTACTTC. This chain connects TRBV6-6 to TRBJ2-7; TRBD1 is a possible D gene (6 bases). CDR1 and CDR2 from the germline V gene are MNHNY and SVGAGI (reference sequence). The CDR3 length is 16 residues. V gave up 2 bases and J gave up 6 bases, with 20 bases separating them.

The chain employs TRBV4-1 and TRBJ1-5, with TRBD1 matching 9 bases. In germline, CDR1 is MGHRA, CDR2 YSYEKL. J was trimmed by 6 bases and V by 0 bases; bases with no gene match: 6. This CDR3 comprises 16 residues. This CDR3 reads CASSQDPGTGFQPQHF. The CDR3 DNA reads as TGCGCCAGCAGCCAAGATCCCGGGACAGGGTTTCAGCCCCAGCATTTT.

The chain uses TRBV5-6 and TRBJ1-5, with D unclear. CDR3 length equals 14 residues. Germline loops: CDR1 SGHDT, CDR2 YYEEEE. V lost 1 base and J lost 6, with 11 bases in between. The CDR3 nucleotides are TGTGCCAGCAGCTTGAGGGAAATGGGTCAGCCCCAGCATTTT. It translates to CASSLREMGQPQHF.